This T cell receptor (beta chain) was captured in a study of Ad26.COV2.S vaccination and SARS-CoV-2 variants. Overall study context: Participant was drawn from the COV1001 Ad26.COV2.S trial arm. Ad26.COV2.S given intramuscularly, once or twice 56 days apart.

The V gene's germline CDR1 is SGDLS and CDR2 YYNGEE. Trimming removed 3 bases from V and 0 bases from J, with 12 bases in between. CDR3 length: 15 amino acids. Profiling relied on immunoSEQ multiplex PCR, and the TCRdb table lists in-frame clones only, not all of them. In the table there are roughly 270,000 clones, around 87% of which are singletons. Specified treatment: roughly 19 received Ad26.COV2.S at low or high dose, single or two shots; five or six received placebo; per-sample allocation not given. Sampling took place 63 days after the first vaccine or placebo injection. In Boston, the donor was an adult between 18-55 years of age.

This sequence was found in a person aged 18 to 65 who received the Ad26.COV2.S COVID-19 vaccine or a placebo. The chain couples TRBV9 to TRBJ1-1; tentative D call: TRBD1 (5 bases). The specimen comprised peripheral blood, sampled in a trial of Ad26.COV2.S vaccine versus placebo. The CDR3 here is CASSEGPGLNTEAFF. DNA for the CDR3: TGTGCCAGCAGCGAGGGACCCGGACTGAACACTGAAGCTTTCTTT.